This T cell receptor beta chain derives from a study of cytomegalovirus exposure and HLA in healthy donors. Overall study: Out of about 179 million T cells, an earlier analysis found around 110 million unique TCR beta sequences in total. Some 85 million unique TCRs, all from HLA-typed donors, were included in an early release of the data.

PCR amplification relied on 60 Vbeta primers (plus 13 Jbeta primers). Clones were read by immunoSEQ multiplex PCR, and TCRdb kept only the in-frame ones, dropping some. The sample data list around 140,000 clones. The CDR3 has 15 residues. Trimming stripped 2 bases from V and 2 bases from J, with 13 bases between. Germline assignment: CDR1 SGHAT and CDR2 FQNNGV. Regarding this clone: Its antigen remains unknown.

General study results and limits: Productive rates of about 90% or about 30% were seen for most TCR beta V segments in an earlier analysis. HLA-A and HLA-B allele assignments for most subjects were reportedly predicted accurately using TCR beta sequences.

Sequenced: PBMCs. The sequence came from a woman aged 40 to 55 in good health and CMV-seropositive. The chain uses TRBV11-2 and TRBJ2-7; tentative D call: TRBD1 (6 bases). DNA of the CDR3: TGTGCCAGCAGCTTAAGTGGGGGCACCACCTACGAGCAGTACTTC. It encodes CASSLSGGTTYEQYF.